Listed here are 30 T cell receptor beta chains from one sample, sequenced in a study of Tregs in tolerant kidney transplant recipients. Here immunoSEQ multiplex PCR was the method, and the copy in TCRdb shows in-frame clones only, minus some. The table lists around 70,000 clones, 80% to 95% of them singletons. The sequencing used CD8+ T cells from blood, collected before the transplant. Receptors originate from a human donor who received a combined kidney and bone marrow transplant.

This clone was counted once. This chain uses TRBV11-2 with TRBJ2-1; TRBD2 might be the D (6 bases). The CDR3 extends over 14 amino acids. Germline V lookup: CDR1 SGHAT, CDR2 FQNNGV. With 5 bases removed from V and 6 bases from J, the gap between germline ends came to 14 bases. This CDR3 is CASSLTGAGNEQFF. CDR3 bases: TGTGCCAGCAGCCTAACGGGAGCAGGCAATGAGCAGTTCTTC.

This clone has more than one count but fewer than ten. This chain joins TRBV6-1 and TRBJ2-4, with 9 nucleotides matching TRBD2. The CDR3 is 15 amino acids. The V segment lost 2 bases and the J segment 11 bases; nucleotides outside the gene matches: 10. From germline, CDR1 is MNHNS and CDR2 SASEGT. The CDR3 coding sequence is TGTGCCAGCAGTGAACTTGCGGGAGGGGCTTCGTTTCAGTACTTC. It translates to CASSELAGGASFQYF.

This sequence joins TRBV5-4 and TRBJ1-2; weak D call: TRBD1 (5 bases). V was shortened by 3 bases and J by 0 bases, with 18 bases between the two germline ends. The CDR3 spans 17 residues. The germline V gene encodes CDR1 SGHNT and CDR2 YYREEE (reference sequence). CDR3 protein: CASSWGGQPQPNYGYTF. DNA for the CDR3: TGTGCCAGCAGCTGGGGCGGCCAACCACAGCCTAACTATGGCTACACCTTC. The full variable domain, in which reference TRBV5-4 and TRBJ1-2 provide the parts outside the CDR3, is ETGVTQSPTHLIKTRGQQVTLRCSSQSGHNTVSWYQQALGQGPQFIFQYYREEENGRGNFPPRFSGLQFPNYSSELNVNALELDDSALYLCASSWGGQPQPNYGYTFGSGTRLTVV.

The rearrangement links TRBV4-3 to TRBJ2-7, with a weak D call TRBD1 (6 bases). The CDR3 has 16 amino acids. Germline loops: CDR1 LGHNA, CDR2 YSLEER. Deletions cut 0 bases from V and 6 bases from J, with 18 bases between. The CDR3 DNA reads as TGCGCCAGCAGCCAAGAAAAAGGATTTGCAGGGGTCGAGCAGTACTTC. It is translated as CASSQEKGFAGVEQYF.

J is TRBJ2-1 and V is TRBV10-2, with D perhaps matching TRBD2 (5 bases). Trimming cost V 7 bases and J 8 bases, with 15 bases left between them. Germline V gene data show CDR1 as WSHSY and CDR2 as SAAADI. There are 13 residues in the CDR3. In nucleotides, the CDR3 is TGCGCCAGCATCGAACTAGATTCTGATGAGCAGTTCTTC. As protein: CASIELDSDEQFF.

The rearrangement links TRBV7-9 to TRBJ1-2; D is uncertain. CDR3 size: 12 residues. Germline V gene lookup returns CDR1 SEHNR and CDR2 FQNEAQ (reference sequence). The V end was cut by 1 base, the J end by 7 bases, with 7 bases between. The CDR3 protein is CASSLGWAGYTF. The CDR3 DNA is TGTGCCAGCAGCTTAGGGTGGGCTGGCTACACCTTC.

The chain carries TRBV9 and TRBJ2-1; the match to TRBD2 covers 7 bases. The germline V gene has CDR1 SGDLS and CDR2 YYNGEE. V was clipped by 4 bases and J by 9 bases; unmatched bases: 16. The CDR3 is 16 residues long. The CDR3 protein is CASSPAGREYRSEQFF. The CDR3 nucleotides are TGTGCCAGCAGCCCGGCGGGGCGGGAGTATAGGAGTGAGCAGTTCTTC.

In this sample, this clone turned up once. CDR3 DNA: TGTGCCAGTAGTATAGTTCCCGGGTATGAGCAGTTCTTC. Its protein product is CASSIVPGYEQFF. The chain couples TRBV19 to TRBJ2-1; D is unresolved. Germline CDR1 reads LNHDA; CDR2 reads SQIVND (reference sequence). Trimming stripped 1 base from V and 8 bases from J, with 9 bases between. This CDR3 has 13 amino acids. The variable domain in full, with the rest retrieved from reference TRBV19 and TRBJ2-1, is DGGITQSPKYLFRKEGQNVTLSCEQNLNHDAMYWYRQDPGQGLRLIYYSQIVNDFQKGDIAEGYSVSREKKESFPLTVTSAQKNPTAFYLCASSIVPGYEQFFGPGTRLTVL.

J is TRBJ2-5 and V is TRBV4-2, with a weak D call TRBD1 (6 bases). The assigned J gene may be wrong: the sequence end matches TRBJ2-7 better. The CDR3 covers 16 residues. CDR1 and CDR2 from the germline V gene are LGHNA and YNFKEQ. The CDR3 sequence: CASSQATGKSTYEQYF. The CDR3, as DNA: TGTGCCAGCAGCCAAGCGACAGGAAAATCAACCTACGAGCAGTACTTC.

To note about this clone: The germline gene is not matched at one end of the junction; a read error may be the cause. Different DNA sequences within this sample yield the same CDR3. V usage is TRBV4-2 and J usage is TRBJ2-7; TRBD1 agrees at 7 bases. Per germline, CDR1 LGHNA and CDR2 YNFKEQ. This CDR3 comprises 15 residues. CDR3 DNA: TGTGCTAGCAGCCAAGATAGGGACAGTTACTACGAGCAGTACTTC. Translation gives CASSQDRDSYYEQYF.

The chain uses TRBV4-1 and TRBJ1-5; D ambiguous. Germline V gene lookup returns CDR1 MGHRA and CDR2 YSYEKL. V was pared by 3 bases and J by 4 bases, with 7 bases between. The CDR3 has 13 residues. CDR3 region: CASSQRGNQPQHF. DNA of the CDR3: TGCGCCAGCAGCCAGCGGGGAAATCAGCCCCAGCATTTT.

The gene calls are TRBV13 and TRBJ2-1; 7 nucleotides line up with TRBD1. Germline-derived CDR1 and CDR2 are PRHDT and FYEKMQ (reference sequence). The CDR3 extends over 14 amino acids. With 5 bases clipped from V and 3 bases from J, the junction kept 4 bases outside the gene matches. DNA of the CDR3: TGTGCCAGCAGCCCAGGGGGTGGCTACAATGAGCAGTTCTTC. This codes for CASSPGGGYNEQFF.

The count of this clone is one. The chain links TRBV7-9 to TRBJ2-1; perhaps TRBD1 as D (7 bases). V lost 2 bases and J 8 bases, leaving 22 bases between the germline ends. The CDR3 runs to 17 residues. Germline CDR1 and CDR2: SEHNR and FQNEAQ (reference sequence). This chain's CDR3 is CASSLSGGTVSRDEQFF. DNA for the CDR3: TGTGCCAGCAGCTTAAGCGGCGGGACAGTGTCTCGGGATGAGCAGTTCTTC.

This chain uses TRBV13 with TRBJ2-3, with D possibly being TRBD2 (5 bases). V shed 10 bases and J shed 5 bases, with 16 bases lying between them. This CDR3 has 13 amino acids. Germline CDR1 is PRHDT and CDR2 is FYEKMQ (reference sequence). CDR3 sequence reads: CATVQFGEDTQYF. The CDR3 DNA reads TGTGCCACCGTCCAGTTCGGGGAAGATACGCAGTATTTT.

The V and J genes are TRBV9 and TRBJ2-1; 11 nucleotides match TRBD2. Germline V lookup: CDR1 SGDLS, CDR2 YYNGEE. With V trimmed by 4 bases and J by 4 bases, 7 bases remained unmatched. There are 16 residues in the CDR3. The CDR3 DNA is TGTGCCAGCAGCACCACCGGGACTAGCGGTTACAATGAGCAGTTCTTC. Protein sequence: CASSTTGTSGYNEQFF.

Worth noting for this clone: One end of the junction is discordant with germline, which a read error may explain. CDR3 sequence reads: CASSRGGADTQYF. CDR3 in DNA: TGTGCCAGCAGCCGAGGAGGGGCAGATACACAGTATTTT. This chain links TRBV7-2 with TRBJ2-3, with D tentatively TRBD2 (6 bases). CDR3 length: 13 amino acids. Germline lookup yields CDR1 SGHTA and CDR2 FQGNSA.

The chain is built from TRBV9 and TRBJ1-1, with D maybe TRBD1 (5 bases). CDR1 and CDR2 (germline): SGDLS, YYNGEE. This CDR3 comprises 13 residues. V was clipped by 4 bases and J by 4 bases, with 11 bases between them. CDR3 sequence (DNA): TGTGCCAGCAGCCATGGGGGGTTCACTGAAGCTTTCTTT. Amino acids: CASSHGGFTEAFF.

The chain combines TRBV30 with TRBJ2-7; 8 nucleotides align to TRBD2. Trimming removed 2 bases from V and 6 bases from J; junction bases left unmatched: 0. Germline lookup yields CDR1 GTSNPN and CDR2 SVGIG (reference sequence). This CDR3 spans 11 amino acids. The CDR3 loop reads CAWSSGGEQYF. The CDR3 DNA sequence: TGTGCCTGGAGTAGCGGGGGCGAGCAGTACTTC.

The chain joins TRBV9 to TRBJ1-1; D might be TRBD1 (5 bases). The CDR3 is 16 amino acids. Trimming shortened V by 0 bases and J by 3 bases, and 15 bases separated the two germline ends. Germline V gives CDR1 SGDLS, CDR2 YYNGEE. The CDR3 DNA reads TGTGCCAGCAGCGTAGACCAAACAGGTTACCACACTGAAGCTTTCTTT. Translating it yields CASSVDQTGYHTEAFF.

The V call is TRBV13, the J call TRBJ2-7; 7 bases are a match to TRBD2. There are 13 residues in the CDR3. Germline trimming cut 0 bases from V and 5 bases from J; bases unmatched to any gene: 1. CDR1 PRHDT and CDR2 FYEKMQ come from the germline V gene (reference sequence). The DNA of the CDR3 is TGTGCCAGCAGCTTAGGGACTAGCAACGAGCAGTACTTC. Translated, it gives CASSLGTSNEQYF.

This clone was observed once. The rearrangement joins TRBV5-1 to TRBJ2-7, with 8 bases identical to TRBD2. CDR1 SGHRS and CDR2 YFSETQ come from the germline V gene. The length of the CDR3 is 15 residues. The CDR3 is CACAEASGSSYEQYF. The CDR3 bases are TGCGCATGCGCGGAGGCCAGCGGGAGCTCCTACGAGCAGTACTTC.

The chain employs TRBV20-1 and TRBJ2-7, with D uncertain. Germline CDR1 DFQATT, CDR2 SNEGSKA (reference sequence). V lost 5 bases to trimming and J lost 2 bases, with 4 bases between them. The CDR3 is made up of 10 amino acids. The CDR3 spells CSAATYEQYF. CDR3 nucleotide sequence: TGCAGTGCTGCGACCTACGAGCAGTACTTC.

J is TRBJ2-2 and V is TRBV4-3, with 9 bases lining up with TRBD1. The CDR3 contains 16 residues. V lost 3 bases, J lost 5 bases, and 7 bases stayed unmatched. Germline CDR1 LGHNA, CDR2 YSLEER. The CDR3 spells CASSQADRGGTGELFF. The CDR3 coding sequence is TGCGCCAGCAGCCAGGCTGACAGGGGGGGGACCGGGGAGCTGTTTTTT.

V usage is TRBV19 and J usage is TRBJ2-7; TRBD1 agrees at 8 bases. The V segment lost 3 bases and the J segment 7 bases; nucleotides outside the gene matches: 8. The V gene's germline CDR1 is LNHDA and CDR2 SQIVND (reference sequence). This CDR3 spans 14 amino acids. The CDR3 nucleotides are TGTGCCAGTAGTATGCGACAGGGGAGAGGTGAGCAGTACTTC. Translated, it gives CASSMRQGRGEQYF.

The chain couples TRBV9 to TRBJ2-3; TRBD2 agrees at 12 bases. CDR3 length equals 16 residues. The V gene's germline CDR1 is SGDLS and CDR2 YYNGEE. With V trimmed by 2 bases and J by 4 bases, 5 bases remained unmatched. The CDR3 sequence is CASSVASGGAADTQYF. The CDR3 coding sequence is TGTGCCAGCAGCGTGGCTAGCGGGGGGGCCGCAGATACGCAGTATTTT.

Here the CDR3 DNA reads TGTGCCAGCAGCTTAGTAGAGAACACTGAAGCTTTCTTT. It is translated as CASSLVENTEAFF. The chain has TRBV11-3 and TRBJ1-1; D is unresolved. V was pared by 1 base and J by 1 base, with 4 bases between. CDR1 and CDR2 from the germline V gene are SGHNT and YENEEA. CDR3 size: 13 residues.

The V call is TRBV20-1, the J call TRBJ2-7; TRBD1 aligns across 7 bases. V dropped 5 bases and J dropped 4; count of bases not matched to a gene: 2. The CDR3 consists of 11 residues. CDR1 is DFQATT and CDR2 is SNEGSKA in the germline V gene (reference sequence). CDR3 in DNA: TGCAGTGCTCAACAGGGGTACGAGCAGTACTTC. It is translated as CSAQQGYEQYF.

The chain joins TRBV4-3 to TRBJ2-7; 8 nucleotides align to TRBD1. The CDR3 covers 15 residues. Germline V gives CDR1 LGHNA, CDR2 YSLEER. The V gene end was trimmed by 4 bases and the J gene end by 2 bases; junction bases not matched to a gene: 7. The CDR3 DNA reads TGCGCCAGCAGCCCAGCAGGGGGCTCCCCCTACGAGCAGTACTTC. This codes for CASSPAGGSPYEQYF.

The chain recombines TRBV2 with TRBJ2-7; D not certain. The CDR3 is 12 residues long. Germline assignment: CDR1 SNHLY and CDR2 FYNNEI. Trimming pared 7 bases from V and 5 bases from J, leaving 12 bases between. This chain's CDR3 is CASTPTKNEQYF. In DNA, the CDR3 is TGTGCCAGCACCCCGACAAAGAACGAGCAGTACTTC.

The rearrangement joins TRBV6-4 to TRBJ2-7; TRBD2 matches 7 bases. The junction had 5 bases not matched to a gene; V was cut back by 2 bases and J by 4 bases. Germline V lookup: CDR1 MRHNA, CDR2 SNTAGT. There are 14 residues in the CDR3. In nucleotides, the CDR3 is TGTGCCAGCAGTGACCCGGGACTACCTTACGAGCAGTACTTC. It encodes CASSDPGLPYEQYF.